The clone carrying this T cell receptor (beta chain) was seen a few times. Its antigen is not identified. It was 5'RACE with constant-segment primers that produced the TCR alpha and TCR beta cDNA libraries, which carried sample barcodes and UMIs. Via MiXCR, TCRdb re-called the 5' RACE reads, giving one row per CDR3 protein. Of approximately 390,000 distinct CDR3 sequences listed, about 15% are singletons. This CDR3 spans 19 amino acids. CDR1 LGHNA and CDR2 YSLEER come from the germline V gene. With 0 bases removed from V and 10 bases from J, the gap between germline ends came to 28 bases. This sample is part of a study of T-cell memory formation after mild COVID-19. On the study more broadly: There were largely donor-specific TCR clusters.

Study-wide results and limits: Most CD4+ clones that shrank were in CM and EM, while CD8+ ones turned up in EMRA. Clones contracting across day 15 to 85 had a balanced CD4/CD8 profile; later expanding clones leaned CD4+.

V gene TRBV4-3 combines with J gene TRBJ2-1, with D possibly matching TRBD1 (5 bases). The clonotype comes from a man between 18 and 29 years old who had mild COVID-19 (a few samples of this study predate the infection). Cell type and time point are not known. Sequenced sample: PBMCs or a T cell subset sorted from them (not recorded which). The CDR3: CASSQDPVVTDRANEEQFF. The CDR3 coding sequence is TGCGCCAGCAGCCAAGATCCAGTTGTGACCGACAGAGCCAATGAGGAGCAGTTCTTC.